The 17 T cell receptor beta chains below come from one sample, sequenced in a study of monozygotic twins with inflammatory bowel disease. TCRdb re-called the 5' RACE reads; one entry per CDR3 protein, DNA not given. Its clone listing holds 210,000 or so distinct CDR3 sequences. The sequencing sample was made of blood. The receptor set was obtained from a human donor with ulcerative colitis or Crohn's disease, or a healthy co-twin of an affected twin (not recorded which).

The CDR3: CSASPSYGYTF. V and J are TRBV20-1 and TRBJ1-2. CDR1 is DFQATT, CDR2 SNEGSKA, per germline (reference sequence). CDR3 length equals 11 residues.

The gene calls are TRBV2 and TRBJ2-1; the D call from TCRdb, TRBD2, cannot be confirmed without DNA. This CDR3 has 14 amino acids. Looked up from germline, CDR1 is SNHLY and CDR2 is FYNNEI. The CDR3 region is CAKFSGSEGNEQFF. The entire variable domain, with the rest obtained from reference TRBV2 and TRBJ2-1, is as follows: EPEVTQTPSHQVTQMGQEVILRCVPISNHLYFYWYRQILGQKVEFLVSFYNNEISEKSEIFDDQFSVERPDGSNFTLKIRSTKLEDSAMYFCAKFSGSEGNEQFFGPGTRLTVL.

This sequence joins TRBV18 and TRBJ1-1. The CDR3 contains 15 residues. CDR1 KGHSH and CDR2 LQKENI come from the germline V gene. The CDR3 sequence: CASSPPGKLNTEAFF.

The chain employs TRBV2 and TRBJ2-5; TCRdb's assignment of TRBD2 cannot be checked, as there is no DNA. The germline V gene has CDR1 SNHLY and CDR2 FYNNEI. This CDR3 is 13 amino acids long. CDR3 amino acids: CASKGGSLETQYF. The full variable domain, completed using reference TRBV2 and TRBJ2-5, is EPEVTQTPSHQVTQMGQEVILRCVPISNHLYFYWYRQILGQKVEFLVSFYNNEISEKSEIFDDQFSVERPDGSNFTLKIRSTKLEDSAMYFCASKGGSLETQYFGPGTRLLVL.

The chain links TRBV4-2 to TRBJ2-2; lacking DNA, the TRBD2 call made by TCRdb goes unchecked. Germline values: CDR1 LGHNA, CDR2 YNFKEQ. The CDR3 runs to 15 residues. The chain's CDR3 is CASSARLTETGELFF.

The chain carries TRBV27 and TRBJ2-1; TCRdb returns TRBD1, unconfirmable since there is no DNA. Germline loops: CDR1 MNHEY, CDR2 SMNVEV (reference sequence). This CDR3 is 13 amino acids long. The CDR3 loop reads CASSLRGWNEQFF.

The J gene is TRBJ2-3, the V gene TRBV18; TCRdb selects TRBD2, and the lack of DNA leaves this call unchecked. CDR3 length: 14 amino acids. Germline CDR1 and CDR2: KGHSH and LQKENI. The chain's CDR3 is CASSRLAASDTQYF.

CDR3 in amino acids: CASSPRGDRQPTDTQYF. The genes are TRBV5-1 and TRBJ2-3; TCRdb gives TRBD1 as the D gene, but with no DNA this cannot be confirmed. Germline assignment: CDR1 SGHRS and CDR2 YFSETQ. The CDR3 is 17 residues long.

The chain employs TRBV5-1 and TRBJ1-1; TCRdb's assignment of TRBD1 cannot be checked, as there is no DNA. The CDR3 covers 13 residues. Germline CDR1 and CDR2: SGHRS and YFSETQ. This chain's CDR3 is CASSSRANTEAFF.

The CDR3 is CASSLWDRGLLNQPQHF. This rearrangement joins TRBV7-8 to TRBJ1-5; the D gene TCRdb calls, TRBD1, cannot be checked with no DNA. The CDR3 has 17 amino acids. Germline loops: CDR1 SGHVS, CDR2 FQNEAQ.

The V and J genes are TRBV4-2 and TRBJ2-3. The CDR3 consists of 15 residues. Germline V CDR1 and CDR2: LGHNA, YNFKEQ. This CDR3 reads CVSSQEPRSTDTQYF.

The genes are TRBV20-1 and TRBJ2-2; TCRdb outputs TRBD1, but without DNA this stays unchecked. The CDR3 runs to 14 residues. In germline, CDR1 is DFQATT, CDR2 SNEGSKA (reference sequence). CDR3 in amino acids: CSARRTGDTGELFF.

The chain recombines TRBV2 with TRBJ1-2; the D gene TCRdb calls, TRBD1, cannot be checked with no DNA. Germline loops: CDR1 SNHLY, CDR2 FYNNEI. The length of the CDR3 is 15 residues. CDR3 in amino acids: CASSQQGYMGYGYTF. Full variable domain (remainder filled in from reference TRBV2 and TRBJ1-2): EPEVTQTPSHQVTQMGQEVILRCVPISNHLYFYWYRQILGQKVEFLVSFYNNEISEKSEIFDDQFSVERPDGSNFTLKIRSTKLEDSAMYFCASSQQGYMGYGYTFGSGTRLTVV.

The chain combines TRBV7-6 with TRBJ2-3. CDR1 is SGHVS, CDR2 FNYEAQ, per germline. The CDR3 is made up of 12 amino acids. This chain's CDR3 is CASSLTLGTQYF.

The rearrangement joins TRBV5-4 to TRBJ1-1; the TCRdb D gene call, TRBD1, has no DNA to confirm it. Germline CDR1 reads SGHNT; CDR2 reads YYREEE (reference sequence). This CDR3 is 15 amino acids long. The chain's CDR3 is CASSSKTGLNTEAFF.

V usage is TRBV29-1 and J usage is TRBJ2-1; the D gene TCRdb calls, TRBD1, cannot be checked with no DNA. The germline V gene has CDR1 SQVTM and CDR2 ANQGSEA. The CDR3 is 16 amino acids. The CDR3 loop is CSVEDSGGGSYNEQFF.

The chain uses TRBV29-1 and TRBJ2-5; TCRdb selects TRBD1, and the lack of DNA leaves this call unchecked. The length of the CDR3 is 13 residues. Germline V lookup: CDR1 SQVTM, CDR2 ANQGSEA. The CDR3 loop reads CSLRGRGQETQYF.